What follows are 6 T cell receptor beta chains derived from one specimen sequenced in a study of spatial heterogeneity in lung cancer. Stated time point: sample taken at primary tumor resection. Tumor, nontumor lung or frozen PBMC supplied whole RNA, sequenced without sorting. TCRdb passed the 5' RACE reads through MiXCR, listing each CDR3 protein once. The profile shows 40,000 or so distinct CDR3 sequences, around 5.2% of them singletons. The sample here was PBMCs, taken at surgery. The receptor set was obtained from a female donor with early-stage non-small cell lung cancer.

This clonotype was recorded many times. The chain employs TRBV5-1 and TRBJ1-1, with D possibly being TRBD1 (6 bases). V lost 0 bases and J lost 4, with 13 bases in between. Germline lookup yields CDR1 SGHRS and CDR2 YFSETQ. This CDR3 is built from 15 residues. As DNA, the CDR3 is TGCGCCAGCAGCTTGGGGGGGACAACCTCCACTGAAGCTTTCTTT. Protein sequence: CASSLGGTTSTEAFF. Full variable domain (rest looked up from reference TRBV5-1 and TRBJ1-1): KAGVTQTPRYLIKTRGQQVTLSCSPISGHRSVSWYQQTPGQGLQFLFEYFSETQRNKGNFPGRFSGRQFSNSRSEMNVSTLELGDSALYLCASSLGGTTSTEAFFGQGTRLTVV.

This clonotype has ten or more counts. The chain has TRBV20-1 and TRBJ1-6; D possibly corresponds to TRBD1 (6 bases). Germline CDR1 DFQATT, CDR2 SNEGSKA (reference sequence). V gave up 3 bases and J gave up 4 bases, with 13 bases separating them. The CDR3 is made up of 15 amino acids. The DNA of the CDR3 is TGCAGTGCTAGGTCGGCCGGACAGTATAATTCACCCCTCCACTTT. Encoded protein: CSARSAGQYNSPLHF.

This clonotype was observed many times. The V call is TRBV27, the J call TRBJ1-2; no firm D call. V was cut by 8 bases and J by 3 bases, with 19 bases left in between. Germline lookup yields CDR1 MNHEY and CDR2 SMNVEV (reference sequence). This CDR3 spans 15 amino acids. The CDR3 loop reads CASGPLHRDHYGYTF. The CDR3 DNA sequence: TGTGCCAGCGGCCCTTTGCATAGGGATCACTATGGCTACACCTTC.

This clonotype was counted ten times or more. The V call is TRBV28, the J call TRBJ2-3; 9 bases line up with TRBD1. The germline V gene encodes CDR1 MDHEN and CDR2 SYDVKM. The V gene end was trimmed by 6 bases and the J gene end by 3 bases; junction bases not matched to a gene: 4. CDR3 length equals 14 residues. This CDR3 is CASRTTGGTDTQYF. The CDR3 nucleotides are TGTGCCAGCAGGACGACAGGGGGTACAGATACGCAGTATTTT.

This clonotype was counted many times. The chain links TRBV6-1 to TRBJ2-1; 11 bases match TRBD2. Germline assignment: CDR1 MNHNS and CDR2 SASEGT. The CDR3 length is 18 residues. J gave up 7 bases and V 5 bases, and 16 bases lay outside the gene matches. DNA for the CDR3: TGTGCCAGCAGTTCCACCCCATTAGCGGGGGGGCCGAGGAATGAGCAGTTCTTC. This encodes CASSSTPLAGGPRNEQFF.

The J gene is TRBJ2-3, the V gene TRBV5-1; 7 nucleotides line up with TRBD1. The V gene end was trimmed by 0 bases and the J gene end by 1 base; junction bases not matched to a gene: 2. Germline V lookup: CDR1 SGHRS, CDR2 YFSETQ. CDR3 size: 15 residues. CDR3 bases: TGCGCCAGCAGCTTGGGACAGGGCGGCACAGATACGCAGTATTTT. Protein sequence: CASSLGQGGTDTQYF.